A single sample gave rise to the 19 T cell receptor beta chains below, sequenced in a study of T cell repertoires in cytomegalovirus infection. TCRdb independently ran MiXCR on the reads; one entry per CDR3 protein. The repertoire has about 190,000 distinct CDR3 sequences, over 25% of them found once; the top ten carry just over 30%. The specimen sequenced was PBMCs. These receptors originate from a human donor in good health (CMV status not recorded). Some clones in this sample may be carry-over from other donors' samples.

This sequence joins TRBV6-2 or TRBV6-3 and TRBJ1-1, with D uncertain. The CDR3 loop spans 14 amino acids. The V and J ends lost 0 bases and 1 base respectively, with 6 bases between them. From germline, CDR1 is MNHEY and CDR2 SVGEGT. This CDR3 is CASSYSTPNTEAFF. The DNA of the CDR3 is TGTGCCAGCAGTTACTCGACTCCGAACACTGAAGCTTTCTTT.

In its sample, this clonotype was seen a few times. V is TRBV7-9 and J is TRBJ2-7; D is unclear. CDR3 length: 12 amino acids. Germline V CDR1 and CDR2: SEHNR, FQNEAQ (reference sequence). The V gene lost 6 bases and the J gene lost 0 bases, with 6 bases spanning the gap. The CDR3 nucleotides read TGTGCCAGCAGTACCGCCTCCTACGAGCAGTACTTC. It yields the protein CASSTASYEQYF.

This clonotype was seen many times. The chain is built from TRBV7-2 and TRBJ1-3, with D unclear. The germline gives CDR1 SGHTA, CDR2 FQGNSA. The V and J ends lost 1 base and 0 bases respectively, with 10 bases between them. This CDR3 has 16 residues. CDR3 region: CASSLGYSLSGNTIYF. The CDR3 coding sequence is TGTGCCAGCAGCTTAGGGTACAGTCTCTCTGGAAACACCATATATTTT.

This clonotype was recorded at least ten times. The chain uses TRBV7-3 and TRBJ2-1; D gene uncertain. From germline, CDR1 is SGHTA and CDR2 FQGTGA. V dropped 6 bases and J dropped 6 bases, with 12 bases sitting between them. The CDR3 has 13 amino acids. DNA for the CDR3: TGTGCCAGCAGTATAATTCCTAGCAATGAGCAGTTCTTC. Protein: CASSIIPSNEQFF.

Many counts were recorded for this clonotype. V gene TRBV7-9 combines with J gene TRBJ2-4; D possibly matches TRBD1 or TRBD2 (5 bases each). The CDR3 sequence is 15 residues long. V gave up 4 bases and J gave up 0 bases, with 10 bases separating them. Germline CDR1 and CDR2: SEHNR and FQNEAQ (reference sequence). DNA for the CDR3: TGTGCCAGCAGCTCGAATGGGGGAGCCAAAAACATTCAGTACTTC. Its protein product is CASSSNGGAKNIQYF.

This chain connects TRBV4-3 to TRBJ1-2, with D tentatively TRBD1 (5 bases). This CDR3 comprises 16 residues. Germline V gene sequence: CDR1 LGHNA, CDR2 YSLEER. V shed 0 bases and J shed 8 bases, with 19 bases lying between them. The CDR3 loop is CASSQDRILIGGGYTF. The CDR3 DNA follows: TGCGCCAGCAGCCAAGATCGAATCTTAATTGGGGGAGGCTACACCTTC.

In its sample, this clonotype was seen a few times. As DNA, the CDR3 is TGCAGCGCCGGGACTTCGAACACCGGGGAGCTGTTTTTT. Translation gives CSAGTSNTGELFF. V and J are TRBV29-1 and TRBJ2-2; D perhaps matches TRBD2 (6 bases). The length of the CDR3 is 13 residues. Germline loops: CDR1 SQVTM, CDR2 ANQGSEA. V dropped 7 bases and J dropped 0 bases, with 9 bases sitting between them.

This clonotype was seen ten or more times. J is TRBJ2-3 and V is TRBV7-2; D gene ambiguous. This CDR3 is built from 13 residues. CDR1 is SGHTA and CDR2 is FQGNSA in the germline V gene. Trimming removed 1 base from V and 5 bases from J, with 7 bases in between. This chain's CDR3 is CASSLVVEDTQYF. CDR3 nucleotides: TGTGCCAGCAGCTTAGTGGTTGAAGATACGCAGTATTTT.

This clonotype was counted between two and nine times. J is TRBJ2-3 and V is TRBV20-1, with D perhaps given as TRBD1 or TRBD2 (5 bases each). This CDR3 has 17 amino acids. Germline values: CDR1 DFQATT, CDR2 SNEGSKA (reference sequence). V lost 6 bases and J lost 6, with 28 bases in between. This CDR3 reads CSASWRKGPLEGDTQYF. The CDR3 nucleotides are TGCAGTGCCTCCTGGCGTAAGGGTCCTCTTGAGGGGGATACGCAGTATTTT.

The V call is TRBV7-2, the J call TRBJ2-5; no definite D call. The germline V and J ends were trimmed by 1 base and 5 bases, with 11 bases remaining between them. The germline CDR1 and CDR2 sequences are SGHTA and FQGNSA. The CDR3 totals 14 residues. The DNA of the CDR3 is TGTGCCAGCAGCTTAGACTGGGGTTTCGAGACCCAGTACTTC. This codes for CASSLDWGFETQYF. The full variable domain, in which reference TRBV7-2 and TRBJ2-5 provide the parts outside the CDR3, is GAGVSQSPSNKVTEKGKDVELRCDPISGHTALYWYRQSLGQGLEFLIYFQGNSAPDKSGLPSDRFSAERTGGSVSTLTIQRTQQEDSAVYLCASSLDWGFETQYFGPGTRLLVL.

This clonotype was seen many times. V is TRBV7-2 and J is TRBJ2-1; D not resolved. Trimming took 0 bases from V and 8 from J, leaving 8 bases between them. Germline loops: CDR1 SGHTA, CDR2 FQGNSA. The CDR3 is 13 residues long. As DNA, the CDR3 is TGTGCCAGCAGCTTAGCTCAGGCCCATGAGCAGTTCTTC. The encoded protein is CASSLAQAHEQFF.

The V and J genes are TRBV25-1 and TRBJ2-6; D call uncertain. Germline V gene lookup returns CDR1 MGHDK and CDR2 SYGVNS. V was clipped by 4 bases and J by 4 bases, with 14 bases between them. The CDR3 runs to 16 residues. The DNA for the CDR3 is TGTGCCAGCAGTGGAAGAACCCTGAGGGGGGCCAACGTCCTGACTTTC. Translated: CASSGRTLRGANVLTF.

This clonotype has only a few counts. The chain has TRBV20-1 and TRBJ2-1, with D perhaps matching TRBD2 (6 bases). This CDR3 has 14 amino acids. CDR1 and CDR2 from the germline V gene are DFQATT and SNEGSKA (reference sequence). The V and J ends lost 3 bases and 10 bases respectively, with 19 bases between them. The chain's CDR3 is CSARLSGESREQFF. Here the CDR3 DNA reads TGCAGTGCTAGGTTATCGGGGGAATCCCGCGAGCAGTTCTTC.

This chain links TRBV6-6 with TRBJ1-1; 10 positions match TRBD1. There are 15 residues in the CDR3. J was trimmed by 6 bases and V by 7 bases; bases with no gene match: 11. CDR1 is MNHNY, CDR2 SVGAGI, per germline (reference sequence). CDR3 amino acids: CASNLDRGLSAEAFF. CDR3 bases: TGTGCCAGCAACTTAGACAGGGGGCTTAGCGCTGAAGCTTTCTTT.

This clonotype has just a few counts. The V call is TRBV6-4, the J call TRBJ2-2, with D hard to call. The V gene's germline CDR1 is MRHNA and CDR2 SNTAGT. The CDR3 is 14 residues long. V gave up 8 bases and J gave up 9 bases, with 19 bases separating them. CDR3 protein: CASSTDLVSRELFF. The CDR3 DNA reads TGTGCCAGCTCGACCGACTTAGTTTCCAGGGAGCTGTTTTTT.

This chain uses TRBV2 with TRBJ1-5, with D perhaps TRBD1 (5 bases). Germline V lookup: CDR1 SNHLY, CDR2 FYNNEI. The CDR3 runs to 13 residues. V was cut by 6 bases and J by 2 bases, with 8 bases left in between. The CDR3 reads CASRGVGNQPQHF. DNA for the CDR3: TGTGCCAGCAGAGGGGTAGGCAATCAGCCCCAGCATTTT.

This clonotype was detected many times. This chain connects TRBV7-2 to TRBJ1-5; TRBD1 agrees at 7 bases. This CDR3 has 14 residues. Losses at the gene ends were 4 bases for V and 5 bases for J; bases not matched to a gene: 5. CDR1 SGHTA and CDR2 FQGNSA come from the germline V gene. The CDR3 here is CASSSRQGDQPQHF. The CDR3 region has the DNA TGTGCCAGCAGCTCTCGACAGGGCGATCAGCCCCAGCATTTT.

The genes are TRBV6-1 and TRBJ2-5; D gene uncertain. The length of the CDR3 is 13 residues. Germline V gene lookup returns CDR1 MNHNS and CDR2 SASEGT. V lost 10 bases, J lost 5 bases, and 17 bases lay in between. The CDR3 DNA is TGTGCCACCCATCTCTTACCGATGGAGACCCAGTACTTC. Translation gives CATHLLPMETQYF.

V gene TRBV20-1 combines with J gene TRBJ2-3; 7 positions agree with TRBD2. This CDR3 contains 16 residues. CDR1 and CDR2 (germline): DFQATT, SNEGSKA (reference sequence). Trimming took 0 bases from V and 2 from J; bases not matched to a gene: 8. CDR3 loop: CSARDLGRGDTDTQYF. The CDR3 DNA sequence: TGCAGTGCTAGAGATCTCGGACGGGGGGACACAGATACGCAGTATTTT.